This TCR beta chain appears in the sequencing data of a study of blood T cell repertoires in COVID-19. Overall study context: COVID-19 samples collected from the United States, Italy and Spain covered acute and convalescent phases.

Per the authors' pipeline: Amplification of reference gene primers provided the estimated nucleated cell counts. The method was immunoSEQ multiplex PCR; TCRdb's version includes in-frame clones alone and lacks a portion of them. Clone size and V and J calls were adopted from that table, with D and trimming inferred from the DNA. The repertoire holds approximately 340,000 clones, roughly nine tenths seen once, with over 0.7% in the top ten. Germline V lookup: CDR1 ENHRY, CDR2 SYGVKD. This CDR3 is built from 13 residues. V trimming: 2 bases; J trimming: 11 bases; junction bases outside the gene matches: 7. The study assigned cohorts using participant-reported clinical history. It was within 2 weeks before study entry that exposed participants met a COVID-19 case.

The rearrangement links TRBV10-3 to TRBJ1-1; 8 bases fit TRBD1. The receptor's source is a woman in her forties who had been exposed to COVID-19. Sequencing input: PBMCs or T cells enriched from blood (not recorded which). The DNA of the CDR3 is TGTGCCATCAGTGAGGGGGACAGGTTAGGTGCTTTCTTT. As protein: CAISEGDRLGAFF.